The 17 T cell receptor beta chains reported below all come from one sample, sequenced in a study of beta chain features in type 1 diabetes. Expressed TCRB transcripts were sequenced after all isolated RNA was converted to cDNA. Profiled with immunoSEQ multiplex PCR; TCRdb holds only in-frame clones, not every one. The top ten clones hold about 0.093% of a sample with under 800,000 clones, 15% to 19% of them seen once. The sequenced material came from naive CD4+ T cells from blood. These receptors all come from a man between 18 and 29 years old in good health.

This clone was counted a few times. The chain carries TRBV27 and TRBJ1-4; the match to TRBD1 covers 7 bases. V lost 6 bases and J lost 5; bases outside the gene matches: 6. Per the germline V gene, CDR1 is MNHEY and CDR2 is SMNVEV (reference sequence). The CDR3 runs 14 residues. As DNA, the CDR3 is TGTGCCAGCAGGGGGACAGATAAAAATGAAAAACTGTTTTTT. It translates to CASRGTDKNEKLFF.

The chain links TRBV25-1 to TRBJ1-2; tentatively, D is TRBD1 (5 bases). The CDR3 extends over 15 amino acids. V was trimmed by 7 bases and J by 0 bases, leaving 15 bases between them. Germline assignment: CDR1 MGHDK and CDR2 SYGVNS. CDR3 bases: TGTGCCAGCACCGAGTCGGACAACTCTAACTATGGCTACACCTTC. Protein sequence: CASTESDNSNYGYTF.

This chain links TRBV6-1 with TRBJ2-2, with TRBD1 as a possible D gene (6 bases). The V end was cut by 5 bases, the J end by 7 bases, with 11 bases between. This CDR3 comprises 13 residues. Germline V CDR1 and CDR2: MNHNS, SASEGT. Here the CDR3 reads CASSLGGGGELFF. The CDR3 DNA follows: TGTGCCAGCAGTCTAGGGGGTGGCGGGGAGCTGTTTTTT.

The rearrangement joins TRBV11-2 to TRBJ2-2; weak D call: TRBD1 (6 bases). Germline V gene sequence: CDR1 SGHAT, CDR2 FQNNGV. The V end lost 2 bases, the J end lost 6 bases, and 10 bases lay between the germline ends. The CDR3 runs to 14 residues. This chain's CDR3 is CASSLSWGPGELFF. As DNA, the CDR3 is TGTGCCAGCAGCTTAAGTTGGGGGCCCGGGGAGCTGTTTTTT.

This clone appeared a few times. This chain joins TRBV18 and TRBJ2-7; D might be TRBD1 (6 bases). Looked up from germline, CDR1 is KGHSH and CDR2 is LQKENI. With 3 bases removed from V and 2 bases from J, the gap between germline ends came to 11 bases. The CDR3 runs 14 residues. CDR3 residues: CASSPGAPTYEQYF. The CDR3 DNA reads as TGTGCCAGCTCACCGGGGGCACCGACCTACGAGCAGTACTTC.

This clone was seen more than once but under ten times. The rearrangement joins TRBV7-9 to TRBJ1-5; no clear D gene. This CDR3 is built from 15 residues. The germline V and J ends were trimmed by 5 bases and 0 bases, with 11 bases remaining between them. Germline CDR1 and CDR2: SEHNR and FQNEAQ (reference sequence). The CDR3 sequence: CASSPPGYSNQPQHF. The CDR3 nucleotides are TGTGCCAGCAGCCCCCCCGGGTATAGCAATCAGCCCCAGCATTTT.

In this sample, this clone turned up a few times. The rearrangement joins TRBV7-2 to TRBJ2-5, with D unclear. The V end was cut by 1 base, the J end by 6 bases, with 15 bases between. The CDR3 length is 15 residues. Germline loops: CDR1 SGHTA, CDR2 FQGNSA. Here the CDR3 reads CASSLVVAKEQTQYF. The CDR3 DNA is TGTGCCAGCAGCTTAGTTGTAGCTAAGGAGCAGACCCAGTACTTC. Looking up the rest from reference TRBV7-2 and TRBJ2-5 gives the full variable domain: GAGVSQSPSNKVTEKGKDVELRCDPISGHTALYWYRQSLGQGLEFLIYFQGNSAPDKSGLPSDRFSAERTGGSVSTLTIQRTQQEDSAVYLCASSLVVAKEQTQYFGPGTRLLVL.

The V gene is TRBV19, the J gene TRBJ1-5; no clear D gene. Germline CDR1 LNHDA, CDR2 SQIVND (reference sequence). This CDR3 is built from 14 residues. V lost 1 base, J lost 6 bases, and 10 bases lay in between. The CDR3 loop reads CASSIGGRAQPQHF. The DNA of the CDR3 is TGTGCCAGTAGTATAGGTGGCAGAGCTCAGCCCCAGCATTTT.

This clone was observed a handful of times. The V call is TRBV5-1, the J call TRBJ2-2; D gene unclear. This CDR3 region has 13 residues. The V and J ends lost 2 bases and 4 bases respectively, with 6 bases between them. From germline, CDR1 is SGHRS and CDR2 YFSETQ. CDR3 region: CASSLWGTGELFF. The CDR3, as DNA: TGCGCCAGCAGCTTATGGGGCACCGGGGAGCTGTTTTTT.

This chain connects TRBV30 to TRBJ1-3, with D possibly matching TRBD1 (5 bases). V was trimmed by 3 bases and J by 0 bases, leaving 9 bases between them. The CDR3 spans 14 residues. The germline CDR1 and CDR2 sequences are GTSNPN and SVGIG (reference sequence). The CDR3 here is CAWSRGTSGNTIYF. The DNA for the CDR3 is TGTGCCTGGAGCCGGGGCACCTCTGGAAACACCATATATTTT.

The rearrangement links TRBV2 to TRBJ2-6; D assignment may be TRBD1 or TRBD2 (5 bases each). There are 17 residues in the CDR3. The V and J ends lost 6 bases and 0 bases respectively, with 15 bases between them. CDR1 SNHLY and CDR2 FYNNEI come from the germline V gene. The CDR3 DNA is TGTGCCAGCAGACCAGGGACCCTCTTCTCTGGGGCCAACGTCCTGACTTTC. Amino acid sequence: CASRPGTLFSGANVLTF.

This chain connects TRBV7-9 to TRBJ1-1, with D perhaps matching TRBD1 (5 bases). V was cut by 5 bases and J by 7 bases, with 17 bases left in between. The germline V gene has CDR1 SEHNR and CDR2 FQNEAQ (reference sequence). The CDR3 loop spans 14 amino acids. The CDR3 sequence: CASSKKTQVGEAFF. The DNA of the CDR3 is TGTGCCAGCAGCAAAAAGACACAGGTTGGTGAAGCTTTCTTT. The entire variable domain, with the rest obtained from reference TRBV7-9 and TRBJ1-1, is as follows: DTGVSQNPRHKITKRGQNVTFRCDPISEHNRLYWYRQTLGQGPEFLTYFQNEAQLEKSRLLSDRFSAERPKGSFSTLEIQRTEQGDSAMYLCASSKKTQVGEAFFGQGTRLTVV.

This chain uses TRBV30 with TRBJ1-1, with 10 bases fitting TRBD1. This CDR3 contains 13 residues. V lost 8 bases, J lost 3 bases, and 6 bases stayed unmatched. In germline, CDR1 is GTSNPN, CDR2 SVGIG (reference sequence). The CDR3 spells CARDRGRHTEAFF. In DNA form, the CDR3 reads TGTGCCCGTGACAGGGGGCGACACACTGAAGCTTTCTTT.

The chain couples TRBV5-1 to TRBJ2-1; D may match TRBD1 or TRBD2 (6 bases each). Germline V lookup: CDR1 SGHRS, CDR2 YFSETQ. This CDR3 comprises 17 residues. The V end was cut by 0 bases, the J end by 0 bases, with 13 bases between. The CDR3 protein is CASSLGLWGASYNEQFF. The CDR3 nucleotides are TGCGCCAGCAGCTTGGGCCTGTGGGGGGCCTCCTACAATGAGCAGTTCTTC.

The chain uses TRBV5-1 and TRBJ1-4, with 8 bases that match TRBD1. Losses at the gene ends were 1 base for V and 7 bases for J; bases not matched to a gene: 9. This CDR3 has 16 amino acids. Germline CDR1 reads SGHRS; CDR2 reads YFSETQ. The DNA for the CDR3 is TGCGCCAGCAGCTTGAATGTCCAGGGGGCGAGTGAAAAACTGTTTTTT. Its translation is CASSLNVQGASEKLFF.

This clone was observed a few times. Other DNA sequences in this sample translate to the same CDR3. This chain joins TRBV20-1 and TRBJ2-7, with D hard to call. This CDR3 has 10 amino acids. Germline values: CDR1 DFQATT, CDR2 SNEGSKA (reference sequence). V dropped 4 bases and J dropped 4 bases, with 5 bases sitting between them. In nucleotides, the CDR3 is TGCAGTGCTAATTCTTACGAGCAGTACTTC. Translation: CSANSYEQYF.

This clone has only a few counts. The chain carries TRBV30 and TRBJ2-6; D unresolved. Germline V gene lookup returns CDR1 GTSNPN and CDR2 SVGIG (reference sequence). The V and J ends lost 3 bases and 0 bases respectively, with 3 bases between them. The CDR3 covers 13 residues. The CDR3 spells CAWRSSGANVLTF. For the CDR3, the DNA is TGTGCCTGGAGGAGCTCTGGGGCCAACGTCCTGACTTTC.